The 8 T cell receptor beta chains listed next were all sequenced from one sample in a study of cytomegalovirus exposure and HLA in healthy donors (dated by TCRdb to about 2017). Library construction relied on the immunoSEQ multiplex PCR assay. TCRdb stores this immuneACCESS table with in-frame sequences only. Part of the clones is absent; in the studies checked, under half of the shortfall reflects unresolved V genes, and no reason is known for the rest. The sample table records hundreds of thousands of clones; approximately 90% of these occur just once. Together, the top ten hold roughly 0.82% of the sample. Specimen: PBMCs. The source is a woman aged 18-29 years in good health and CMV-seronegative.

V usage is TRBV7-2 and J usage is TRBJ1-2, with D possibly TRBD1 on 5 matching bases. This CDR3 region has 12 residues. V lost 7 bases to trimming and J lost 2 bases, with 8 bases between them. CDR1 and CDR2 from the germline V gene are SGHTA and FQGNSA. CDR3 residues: CASNKGNYGYTF. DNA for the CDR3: TGTGCCAGCAACAAGGGGAACTATGGCTACACCTTC.

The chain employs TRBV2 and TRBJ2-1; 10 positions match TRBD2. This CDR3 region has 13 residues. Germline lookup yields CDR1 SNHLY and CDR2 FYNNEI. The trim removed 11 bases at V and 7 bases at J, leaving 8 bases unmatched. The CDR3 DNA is TGTGCCGTGGGACTAGCGTATAGAAATGAGCAGTTCTTC. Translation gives CAVGLAYRNEQFF.

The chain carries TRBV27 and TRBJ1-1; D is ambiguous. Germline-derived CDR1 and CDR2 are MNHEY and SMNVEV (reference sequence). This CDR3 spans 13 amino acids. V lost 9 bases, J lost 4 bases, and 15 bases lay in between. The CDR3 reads CARTHCSGTEAFF. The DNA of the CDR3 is TGTGCCAGAACCCACTGCTCGGGCACTGAAGCTTTCTTT.

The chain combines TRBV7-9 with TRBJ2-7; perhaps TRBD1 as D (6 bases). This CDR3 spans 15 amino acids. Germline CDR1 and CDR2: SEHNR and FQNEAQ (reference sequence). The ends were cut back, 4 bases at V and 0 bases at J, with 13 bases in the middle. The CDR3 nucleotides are TGTGCCAGCAGCTGGATGACAGGCAGCTCCTACGAGCAGTACTTC. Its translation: CASSWMTGSSYEQYF.

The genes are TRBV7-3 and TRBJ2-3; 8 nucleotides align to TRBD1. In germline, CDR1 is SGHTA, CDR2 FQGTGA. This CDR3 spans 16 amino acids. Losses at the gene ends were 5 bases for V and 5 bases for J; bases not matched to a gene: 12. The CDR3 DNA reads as TGTGCCAGCAGCCCCAGTGCAGGGGGCGGCGGAGATACGCAGTATTTT. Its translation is CASSPSAGGGGDTQYF.

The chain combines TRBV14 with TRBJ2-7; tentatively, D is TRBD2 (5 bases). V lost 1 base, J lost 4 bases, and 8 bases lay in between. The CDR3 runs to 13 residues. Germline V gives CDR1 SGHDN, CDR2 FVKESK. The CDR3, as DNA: TGTGCCAGCAGCCAAGTTAGCGAATACGAGCAGTACTTC. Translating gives CASSQVSEYEQYF.

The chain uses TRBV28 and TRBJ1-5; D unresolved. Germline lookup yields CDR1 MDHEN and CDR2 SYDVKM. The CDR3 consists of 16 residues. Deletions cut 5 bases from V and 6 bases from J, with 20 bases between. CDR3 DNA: TGTGCCAGCAGTCCCCAAATAGGGCGGGAGGGTCAGCCCCAGCATTTT. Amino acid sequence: CASSPQIGREGQPQHF. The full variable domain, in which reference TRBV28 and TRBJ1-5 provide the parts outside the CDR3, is DVKVTQSSRYLVKRTGEKVFLECVQDMDHENMFWYRQDPGLGLRLIYFSYDVKMKEKGDIPEGYSVSREKKERFSLILESASTNQTSMYLCASSPQIGREGQPQHFGDGTRLSIL.

The DNA of the CDR3 is TGTGCCAGCAGCTTATATGTTGCAGGGGGAGGCGGCTACACCTTC. This codes for CASSLYVAGGGGYTF. The chain combines TRBV7-9 with TRBJ1-2; 7 nucleotides line up with TRBD1. V lost 2 bases to trimming and J lost 8 bases; unmatched junction nucleotides: 11. Germline V gene data show CDR1 as SEHNR and CDR2 as FQNEAQ (reference sequence). The length of the CDR3 is 15 residues.